The rows below give T cell receptor beta chains drawn from one sample of a study of cytomegalovirus exposure and HLA in healthy donors. Some clones are missing from TCRdb's copy, which holds only in-frame ones; the method was immunoSEQ multiplex PCR. The table has about 140,000 clones, 80% to 90% seen once. Source material: PBMCs. Receptors originate from a man younger than 35 in good health and CMV-seropositive. Each CDR3 is given with its conserved first and last residue. D genes are given only for firm matches. The listing skips clone size in some rows; elsewhere it reads once, few, many or a size class.

TRBV19	TRBD1	TRBJ1-4	-	CASMAQTGGNGEKLFF	TGTGCCAGTATGGCCCAAACAGGGGGGAATGGAGAAAAACTGTTTTTT
TRBV13	-	TRBJ1-1	-	CASSLSGNTEAFF	TGTGCCAGCAGCTTATCGGGGAACACTGAAGCTTTCTTT
TRBV5-1	TRBD1	TRBJ1-2	-	CASSLVSGQGDGYTF	TGCGCCAGCAGCTTGGTATCTGGACAGGGCGATGGCTACACCTTC
TRBV19	-	TRBJ1-5	-	CASSLPGPASNQPQHF	TGTGCCAGTAGTCTCCCTGGGCCCGCTTCTAATCAGCCCCAGCATTTT
TRBV23-1	-	TRBJ1-2	few	CASTSYGYTF	TGCGCCAGCACCTCCTATGGCTACACCTTC
TRBV7-4	-	TRBJ1-1	-	CASRYRDTEAFF	TGTGCCAGCAGGTACAGGGATACTGAAGCTTTCTTT
TRBV19	TRBD2	TRBJ2-7	-	CASSVLAGSSYEQYF	TGTGCCAGTAGTGTACTAGCGGGTAGCTCCTACGAGCAGTACTTC
TRBV7-2	-	TRBJ1-2	-	CASSLNGPFGYTF	TGTGCCAGCAGCTTAAATGGCCCTTTCGGCTACACCTTC
TRBV5-1	TRBD1	TRBJ1-2	-	CASSSGLDRGYLGYTF	TGCGCCAGCAGCTCCGGCCTGGACAGGGGGTATTTGGGCTACACCTTC
TRBV25-1	-	TRBJ2-7	-	CASSEEQGSYEQYF	TGTGCCAGCAGTGAAGAACAGGGCTCCTACGAGCAGTACTTC
TRBV10-3	-	TRBJ1-1	-	CASAGRENTEAFF	TGTGCCTCCGCGGGGCGAGAGAACACTGAAGCTTTCTTT
TRBV5-4	TRBD1	TRBJ2-3	-	CASTLTGVDTQYF	TGTGCCAGCACCTTAACAGGGGTTGATACGCAGTATTTT
TRBV5-4	-	TRBJ2-7	-	CASSPQARPNEQYF	TGTGCCAGCAGCCCTCAAGCCAGGCCCAACGAGCAGTACTTC
TRBV6-4	TRBD2	TRBJ2-2	few	CASSDTSGRATGELFF	TGTGCCAGCAGTGACACTAGCGGGAGGGCCACCGGGGAGCTGTTTTTT
TRBV5-1	TRBD1	TRBJ1-1	-	CASSSGQGATEAFF	TGCGCCAGCAGCTCAGGACAGGGGGCGACTGAAGCTTTCTTT
TRBV2	TRBD2	TRBJ2-1	-	CARIAGGVGNEQFF	TGTGCCAGGATAGCGGGAGGGGTAGGCAATGAGCAGTTCTTC
TRBV18	-	TRBJ1-1	-	CASSPWASTNTEAFF	TGTGCCAGCTCACCGTGGGCCAGCACAAACACTGAAGCTTTCTTT
TRBV13	-	TRBJ1-1	-	CASSLPFPENTEAFF	TGTGCCAGCAGCTTACCTTTCCCAGAGAACACTGAAGCTTTCTTT
TRBV30	-	TRBJ1-1	-	CASDAGVGVALNTEAFF	TGTGCTTCGGATGCCGGGGTGGGAGTTGCCTTGAACACTGAAGCTTTCTTT
TRBV27	TRBD2	TRBJ2-2	-	CASSFSGGAGELFF	TGTGCCAGCAGTTTTAGCGGGGGGGCCGGGGAGCTGTTTTTT
TRBV25-1	TRBD2	TRBJ2-1	many	CASSGREGGRAWNEQFF	TGTGCCAGCAGTGGAAGGGAGGGCGGGAGGGCTTGGAATGAGCAGTTCTTC
TRBV2	-	TRBJ2-1	-	CASSEVREYEQFF	TGTGCCAGCAGTGAAGTCAGGGAATATGAGCAGTTCTTC
TRBV28	-	TRBJ1-1	-	CASSPRVSTEAFF	TGTGCCAGCAGTCCCAGGGTCTCCACTGAAGCTTTCTTT
TRBV5-8	-	TRBJ2-7	-	CASSFQNDYEQYF	TGTGCCAGCAGCTTCCAGAATGACTACGAGCAGTACTTC
TRBV4-1	TRBD1	TRBJ1-6	-	CASSQQGTGGSYNSPLHF	TGCGCCAGCAGCCAACAGGGGACAGGGGGCTCCTATAATTCACCCCTCCACTTT
TRBV13	-	TRBJ2-7	-	CASTSPGRDEQYF	TGTGCCAGCACCAGTCCGGGCAGGGACGAGCAGTACTTC
TRBV6-5	TRBD1	TRBJ1-2	-	CASRPRAGGPSGTF	TGTGCCAGCAGACCCCGGGCAGGGGGTCCCTCGGGCACCTTC
TRBV7-6	TRBD1	TRBJ1-2	-	CASTQGPGTGGPGYTF	TGTGCCAGCACCCAAGGCCCCGGGACAGGGGGACCTGGCTACACCTTC
TRBV7-8	-	TRBJ2-5	-	CASSPRETQYF	TGTGCCAGCAGCCCTCGGGAGACCCAGTACTTC
TRBV2	TRBD2	TRBJ2-1	-	CARASGTTNEQFF	TGTGCCCGAGCTTCCGGGACTACCAATGAGCAGTTCTTC
TRBV9	-	TRBJ2-3	-	CASSVGGIRTDTQYF	TGTGCCAGCAGCGTAGGAGGGATCCGCACAGATACGCAGTATTTT
TRBV12-5	TRBD2	TRBJ2-1	-	CASGYSLLARSGEQFF	TGTGCTAGTGGCTACTCCTTACTAGCGCGGTCCGGGGAGCAGTTCTTC
TRBV28	TRBD1	TRBJ1-2	-	CASSPQGARYGYTF	TGTGCCAGCAGCCCACAGGGGGCTAGATATGGCTACACCTTC
TRBV2	-	TRBJ1-3	once	CASGPGGNTIYF	TGTGCCAGCGGCCCGGGAGGGAACACCATATATTTT
TRBV6-5	-	TRBJ2-7	-	CASSGDSSYEQYF	TGTGCCAGCTCGGGGGACAGCTCCTACGAGCAGTACTTC
TRBV25-1	-	TRBJ1-1	-	CASSPLSRQPEAFF	TGTGCCAGCAGTCCACTCTCTCGACAGCCTGAAGCTTTCTTT
TRBV7-9	-	TRBJ1-2	-	CASSSTGHSPYGYTF	TGTGCCAGCAGCTCAACCGGTCACAGTCCCTATGGCTACACCTTC
TRBV30	-	TRBJ2-7	-	CAWAAAYEQYF	TGTGCCTGGGCGGCGGCCTACGAGCAGTACTTC
TRBV9	TRBD1	TRBJ1-2	-	CASSVGTAYGYTF	TGTGCCAGCAGCGTGGGGACAGCTTATGGCTACACCTTC
TRBV23-1	-	TRBJ1-3	-	CASSIQGRNTIYF	TGCGCCAGCAGTATACAGGGAAGAAACACCATATATTTT
TRBV10-1	-	TRBJ1-1	-	CASSESRQGKAFF	TGCGCCAGCAGTGAGTCTAGACAAGGAAAAGCTTTCTTT
TRBV9	-	TRBJ2-5	-	CASSPREADQETQYF	TGTGCCAGCAGCCCCAGGGAGGCGGACCAAGAGACCCAGTACTTC
TRBV15	-	TRBJ2-7	-	CATSRMGAVYEQYF	TGTGCCACCAGCAGGATGGGGGCCGTCTACGAGCAGTACTTC
TRBV2	-	TRBJ2-7	-	CASSSTSFYEQYF	TGTGCCAGCAGTTCGACTAGTTTCTACGAGCAGTACTTC
TRBV28	-	TRBJ2-3	-	CASSSFSGSTDTQYF	TGTGCCAGCAGTTCCTTTAGCGGTTCCACAGATACGCAGTATTTT
TRBV28	TRBD2	TRBJ2-1	-	CASSLAGLYNEQFF	TGTGCCAGTTCTCTAGCGGGGCTGTACAATGAGCAGTTCTTC
TRBV2	-	TRBJ2-3	-	CASSERQGTTWATDTQYF	TGTGCCAGCAGTGAAAGGCAGGGGACCACTTGGGCCACAGATACGCAGTATTTT